Below, 3 T cell receptor beta chains from the same sample are listed, as sequenced in a study of monozygotic twins with inflammatory bowel disease. No DNA is given; TCRdb re-called the 5' RACE reads and lists each CDR3 protein once. The sample holds about 99,000 distinct CDR3 sequences. Sequencing input: blood. These receptors originate from a human donor with ulcerative colitis or Crohn's disease, or a healthy co-twin of an affected twin (not recorded which).

The rearrangement links TRBV6-2 or TRBV6-3 to TRBJ2-7. This CDR3 has 13 amino acids. Germline-derived CDR1 and CDR2 are MNHEY and SVGEGT. The CDR3 reads CASSYQRTYEQYF.

This chain joins TRBV6-1 and TRBJ2-3; TCRdb gives TRBD1 as the D gene, but with no DNA this cannot be confirmed. The germline CDR1 and CDR2 sequences are MNHNS and SASEGT. The CDR3 sequence is 15 residues long. The CDR3 region is CASRNQGGGLDTQYF.

This sequence joins TRBV7-9 and TRBJ2-7; TCRdb's D call of TRBD1 is untestable without DNA. Germline lookup yields CDR1 SEHNR and CDR2 FQNEAQ (reference sequence). The CDR3 has 14 residues. Here the CDR3 reads CASSLPGQYYEQYF.